This entry lists 30 T cell receptor beta chains sequenced from one sample in a study of a mutant IDH1 vaccine in newly diagnosed glioma. Some clones are missing from TCRdb's copy, which holds only in-frame ones; the method was immunoSEQ multiplex PCR. The sample records tens of thousands of clones, 55% to 75% being singletons. The antigens these receptors bind are not known. Time point indicated: week 11, during vaccination. Vaccinated patients received 300 ug of mutant IDH1 20-mer peptide per dose, with topical imiquimod. The material was peripheral blood mononuclear cells (PBMCs), obtained from a glioma patient whose treatment included an IDH1 peptide vaccine. The receptors were gathered from a man aged 18 to 30 with glioma. Some clones in this sample may be carry-over from other donors' samples.

V and J are TRBV7-9 and TRBJ2-3; the D gene is possibly TRBD2 (6 bases). V was pared by 6 bases and J by 8 bases, with 15 bases between. Germline assignment: CDR1 SEHNR and CDR2 FQNEAQ (reference sequence). The CDR3 loop spans 13 amino acids. The CDR3 DNA reads as TGTGCCAGCAGGTCGGACTACCGATCTACGCAGTATTTT. Translated, it gives CASRSDYRSTQYF.

This clone was picked up a small number of times. The chain combines TRBV5-4 with TRBJ2-7; D may be TRBD2 (7 bases). The V and J ends lost 2 bases and 0 bases respectively, with 12 bases between them. CDR3 length: 15 amino acids. Germline CDR1 and CDR2: SGHNT and YYREEE (reference sequence). The CDR3 coding sequence is TGTGCCAGCAGCTTATTGCGGGGGCACTCCTACGAGCAGTACTTC. Translated, it gives CASSLLRGHSYEQYF.

This rearrangement joins TRBV15 to TRBJ1-2; tentative D call: TRBD1 (5 bases). V was trimmed by 0 bases and J by 4 bases, leaving 12 bases between them. The CDR3 spans 15 residues. Germline CDR1 and CDR2: LNHNV and YYDKDF (reference sequence). The chain's CDR3 is CATSRDRAGFYGYTF. The CDR3 region has the DNA TGTGCCACCAGCAGAGACAGGGCTGGGTTCTATGGCTACACCTTC.

The table lists this clone with a count of one. The CDR3 coding sequence is TGTGCCAGCAGTCCAGGGGCAGGGGCTTACGAGCAGTACTTC. Amino acid sequence: CASSPGAGAYEQYF. J is TRBJ2-7 and V is TRBV7-8; D perhaps matches TRBD1 (6 bases). The CDR3 runs 14 residues. V lost 6 bases and J lost 4, with 16 bases in between. Germline CDR1 is SGHVS and CDR2 is FQNEAQ.

There are a few counts of this clone. The chain uses TRBV7-9 and TRBJ1-1; the D is unclear. The V and J ends lost 5 bases and 1 base respectively, with 11 bases between them. The CDR3 totals 14 residues. The germline CDR1 and CDR2 sequences are SEHNR and FQNEAQ (reference sequence). The CDR3 sequence is CASSRTFENTEAFF. The CDR3 DNA is TGTGCCAGCAGCCGAACGTTCGAGAACACTGAAGCTTTCTTT. Filled out from reference TRBV7-9 and TRBJ1-1, the complete variable domain reads DTGVSQNPRHKITKRGQNVTFRCDPISEHNRLYWYRQTLGQGPEFLTYFQNEAQLEKSRLLSDRFSAERPKGSFSTLEIQRTEQGDSAMYLCASSRTFENTEAFFGQGTRLTVV.

The chain links TRBV4-2 to TRBJ2-7; TRBD2 agrees at 10 bases. This CDR3 contains 15 residues. J gave up 5 bases and V 3 bases, and 7 bases lay outside the gene matches. Germline lookup yields CDR1 LGHNA and CDR2 YNFKEQ. DNA for the CDR3: TGTGCCAGCAGCCATTACGGGACTAGCGTTGACGAGCAGTACTTC. Its protein is CASSHYGTSVDEQYF.

The chain uses TRBV27 and TRBJ2-7; 8 bases are shared with TRBD1. CDR1 is MNHEY and CDR2 is SMNVEV in the germline V gene (reference sequence). Trimming removed 8 bases from V and 2 bases from J; junction bases left unmatched: 8. This CDR3 spans 14 amino acids. CDR3 protein: CASADRGQAYEQYF. CDR3 sequence (DNA): TGTGCCAGCGCCGACCGGGGACAGGCCTACGAGCAGTACTTC.

V is TRBV6-1 and J is TRBJ2-3; D not resolved. Germline V gene lookup returns CDR1 MNHNS and CDR2 SASEGT. The V gene lost 4 bases and the J gene lost 0 bases, with 2 bases spanning the gap. This CDR3 region has 12 residues. The CDR3 coding sequence is TGTGCCAGCAGTGGGAGCACAGATACGCAGTATTTT. It yields the protein CASSGSTDTQYF.

This rearrangement joins TRBV6-6 to TRBJ2-7, with D unclear. The V gene lost 6 bases and the J gene lost 0 bases, with 18 bases spanning the gap. The CDR3 consists of 16 residues. Germline CDR1 is MNHNY and CDR2 is SVGAGI (reference sequence). This chain's CDR3 is CASSRSSLSPSYEQYF. The CDR3 DNA sequence: TGTGCCAGCAGCCGCTCGTCCCTCAGCCCCTCCTACGAGCAGTACTTC.

The chain links TRBV6-1 to TRBJ2-7; 10 bases match TRBD1. This CDR3 spans 15 amino acids. CDR1 and CDR2 from the germline V gene are MNHNS and SASEGT. With V trimmed by 4 bases and J by 4 bases, 7 bases remained unmatched. The DNA of the CDR3 is TGTGCCAGCAGTGTAGCCGGGACAGGGGTATACGAGCAGTACTTC. This sequence encodes CASSVAGTGVYEQYF.

In its sample, this clone was seen a few times. V is TRBV5-1 and J is TRBJ1-1; TRBD1 matches 7 bases. Germline trimming cut 5 bases from V and 5 bases from J; bases unmatched to any gene: 12. The CDR3 is 15 residues long. Per germline, CDR1 SGHRS and CDR2 YFSETQ. The CDR3 sequence: CASSRTYRGRTEAFF. The CDR3 nucleotides are TGCGCCAGCAGTAGGACCTACAGGGGTAGGACTGAAGCTTTCTTT.

This sequence joins TRBV6-5 and TRBJ2-7; TRBD1 agrees at 11 bases. The germline CDR1 and CDR2 sequences are MNHEY and SVGAGI. Trimming at V came to 6 bases and at J to 3 bases, leaving 7 bases not matched to a gene. This CDR3 comprises 15 residues. The DNA for the CDR3 is TGTGCCAGCAGGAGAGGGACAGGGGGTGACTACGAGCAGTACTTC. Encoded protein: CASRRGTGGDYEQYF.

This clone showed up just a few times. J is TRBJ2-7 and V is TRBV4-2; tentatively, D is TRBD1 (6 bases). The CDR3 has 15 residues. Looked up from germline, CDR1 is LGHNA and CDR2 is YNFKEQ. Trimming removed 4 bases at V and 1 base at J, with 14 bases between. The chain's CDR3 is CASSPTGSRSYEQYF. Here the CDR3 DNA reads TGTGCCAGCAGCCCTACAGGGTCTCGGTCCTACGAGCAGTACTTC.

This chain connects TRBV9 to TRBJ2-2; 8 positions match TRBD1. J lost 0 bases, V lost 2 bases, and 3 bases had no gene match. Per germline, CDR1 SGDLS and CDR2 YYNGEE. The CDR3 is made up of 16 amino acids. CDR3 amino acids: CASSVRTGTNTGELFF. CDR3 sequence (DNA): TGTGCCAGCAGCGTCCGGACAGGGACGAACACCGGGGAGCTGTTTTTT.

By share, this clone counts as medium-sized. The chain couples TRBV7-9 to TRBJ2-7, with TRBD2 matching over 12 bases. Looked up from germline, CDR1 is SEHNR and CDR2 is FQNEAQ (reference sequence). The CDR3 runs to 14 residues. The V and J ends lost 6 bases and 6 bases, in that order; junction bases with no gene match: 6. The CDR3 sequence is CASSPSGRAGEQYF. DNA of the CDR3: TGTGCCAGCAGTCCTAGCGGGAGGGCCGGCGAGCAGTACTTC.

The V gene is TRBV2, the J gene TRBJ2-3, with D perhaps matching TRBD2 (6 bases). V shed 6 bases and J shed 2 bases, with 12 bases lying between them. Germline V CDR1 and CDR2: SNHLY, FYNNEI. This CDR3 contains 14 residues. CDR3 in DNA: TGTGCCAGCAGACGGGACTTTACCACAGATACGCAGTATTTT. Protein sequence: CASRRDFTTDTQYF. The full variable domain, completed using reference TRBV2 and TRBJ2-3, is EPEVTQTPSHQVTQMGQEVILRCVPISNHLYFYWYRQILGQKVEFLVSFYNNEISEKSEIFDDQFSVERPDGSNFTLKIRSTKLEDSAMYFCASRRDFTTDTQYFGPGTRLTVL.

The rearrangement links TRBV4-3 to TRBJ2-7; 10 bases align to TRBD1. The V and J ends lost 4 bases and 3 bases, in that order; junction bases with no gene match: 6. This CDR3 is 15 amino acids long. CDR1 LGHNA and CDR2 YSLEER come from the germline V gene. CDR3 sequence reads: CASSLGTGVNYEQYF. CDR3 in DNA: TGCGCCAGCAGCCTAGGGACAGGGGTGAACTACGAGCAGTACTTC.

V and J are TRBV18 and TRBJ1-1, with D unclear. V was trimmed by 4 bases and J by 1 base, leaving 10 bases between them. Looked up from germline, CDR1 is KGHSH and CDR2 is LQKENI. The CDR3 loop spans 14 amino acids. In DNA, the CDR3 is TGTGCCAGCTCACAGGTGGCTAGGAACACTGAAGCTTTCTTT. It codes for CASSQVARNTEAFF.

This chain uses TRBV30 with TRBJ2-5, with D unresolved. With the DNA end fitting TRBJ2-7 better, the J assignment may be wrong. CDR1 is GTSNPN, CDR2 SVGIG, per germline (reference sequence). The CDR3 loop spans 15 amino acids. The DNA for the CDR3 is TGTGCCTGGAGTGTAGGAACCTTCCCCTCCTACGAGCAGTACTTC. Protein sequence: CAWSVGTFPSYEQYF.

This chain connects TRBV29-1 to TRBJ1-2, with D uncertain. The length of the CDR3 is 13 residues. Germline CDR1 reads SQVTM; CDR2 reads ANQGSEA. V lost 3 bases to trimming and J lost 7 bases, with 15 bases between them. Here the CDR3 reads CSVESGPNGGYTF. The CDR3 nucleotides read TGCAGCGTTGAGTCAGGCCCTAACGGTGGCTACACCTTC.

The chain's CDR3 is CASSSGTTSPYEQYF. In DNA form, the CDR3 reads TGTGCCAGCAGCTCGGGGACTACCTCCCCCTACGAGCAGTACTTC. V is TRBV5-6 and J is TRBJ2-7, with 7 bases that match TRBD2. The CDR3 runs 15 residues. V shed 3 bases and J 2 bases; nucleotides not matched to a gene: 8. Germline V gives CDR1 SGHDT, CDR2 YYEEEE.

The chain recombines TRBV5-4 with TRBJ1-2; possibly TRBD1 for D (5 bases). V was pared by 3 bases and J by 4 bases, with 10 bases between. The CDR3 loop spans 13 amino acids. The germline V gene has CDR1 SGHNT and CDR2 YYREEE (reference sequence). For the CDR3, the DNA is TGTGCCAGCAGCTCTGGGGCTGGCTATGGCTACACCTTC. Translating gives CASSSGAGYGYTF.

The chain recombines TRBV27 with TRBJ2-3, with TRBD1 matching 10 bases. The CDR3 runs to 15 residues. The trim removed 3 bases at V and 6 bases at J, leaving 6 bases unmatched. CDR1 and CDR2 (germline): MNHEY, SMNVEV (reference sequence). The CDR3 spells CASSFGDRGGDTQYF. CDR3 coding DNA: TGTGCCAGCAGTTTTGGGGACAGGGGTGGCGATACGCAGTATTTT.

The rearrangement links TRBV4-3 to TRBJ2-1; TRBD1 aligns across 8 bases. Germline CDR1 and CDR2: LGHNA and YSLEER. The V gene end was trimmed by 1 base and the J gene end by 2 bases; junction bases not matched to a gene: 7. The CDR3 consists of 17 residues. The CDR3 DNA reads TGCGCCAGCAGCCAAGGGACCGGACAGGGCCCCTACAATGAGCAGTTCTTC. As protein: CASSQGTGQGPYNEQFF.

Note on this clone: The conserved phenylalanine or tryptophan normally closing the CDR3 is absent here, so this likely arose from a read error. The chain has TRBV4-1 and TRBJ1-6, with D possibly being TRBD1 (6 bases). Trimming cost V 0 bases and J 12 bases, with 18 bases left between them. The germline V gene encodes CDR1 MGHRA and CDR2 YSYEKL. The CDR3 is 16 residues long. The CDR3 loop reads CASSQEVQGLRIPLHS. The CDR3 DNA is TGCGCCAGCAGCCAAGAGGTACAGGGCCTAAGAATACCCCTCCACTCT.

This clone has just a few counts. The CDR3 nucleotides are TGTGCCAGCGCGGGGGCGAATCAGCCCCAGCATTTT. It is translated as CASAGANQPQHF. The chain carries TRBV21-1 and TRBJ1-5. TRBV21-1 is marked as a pseudogene. The CDR3 has 12 residues.

The rearrangement joins TRBV7-2 to TRBJ2-7; 9 bases map to TRBD2. CDR3 length: 15 residues. The germline CDR1 and CDR2 sequences are SGHTA and FQGNSA. After removal of 3 bases from V and 3 bases from J, the junction contained 6 bases not matched to a gene. CDR3 in amino acids: CASSLGLAGLYEQYF. The CDR3 region has the DNA TGTGCCAGCAGCTTGGGTCTAGCGGGACTCTACGAGCAGTACTTC.

This chain joins TRBV19 and TRBJ1-2, with 9 bases that match TRBD1. The CDR3 loop spans 16 amino acids. CDR1 is LNHDA, CDR2 SQIVND, per germline (reference sequence). V lost 6 bases to trimming and J lost 0 bases; unmatched junction nucleotides: 8. Here the CDR3 reads CASSPGTGISNYGYTF. The CDR3 nucleotides read TGTGCCAGTAGCCCCGGGACAGGGATATCTAACTATGGCTACACCTTC.

A few counts support this clone. The rearrangement joins TRBV5-4 to TRBJ2-2; TRBD1 is a possible D gene (6 bases). V shed 4 bases and J shed 3 bases, with 16 bases lying between them. The germline gives CDR1 SGHNT, CDR2 YYREEE (reference sequence). This CDR3 is 16 amino acids long. CDR3 DNA sequence: TGTGCCAGCAGCCTCAAGTGGACAGCCCACACCGGGGAGCTGTTTTTT. As protein: CASSLKWTAHTGELFF.

V gene TRBV18 combines with J gene TRBJ2-3, with 9 bases that match TRBD2. The CDR3 runs 15 residues. CDR1 and CDR2 from the germline V gene are KGHSH and LQKENI. The V segment lost 5 bases and the J segment 2 bases; nucleotides outside the gene matches: 5. The CDR3 DNA is TGTGCCAGCTCAGAGCGGGAGGCTCCCACAGATACGCAGTATTTT. It codes for CASSEREAPTDTQYF.